The next 2 T cell receptor beta chains were all read from a single sample in a study of T-cell reconstitution after alpha-beta-depleted transplantation in children. Using unique molecular identifiers, the investigators prepared the TCRbeta library. TCRdb re-called the PCR reads through MiXCR, storing one row per CDR3 protein. Of 350,000 to 450,000 distinct CDR3 sequences listed, roughly 20% were seen once; the top ten hold approximately 3.9%. The input for sequencing was PBMCs from the stem cell graft donor, taken from the stem cell graft. These receptors were collected from a human donor who donated a stem cell graft to a child with acute myeloid leukemia.

This clonotype was recorded many times. The chain couples TRBV19 to TRBJ1-1; D unclear. With 3 bases removed from V and 0 bases from J, the gap between germline ends came to 26 bases. Germline-derived CDR1 and CDR2 are LNHDA and SQIVND (reference sequence). The CDR3 runs 20 residues. The CDR3 nucleotides are TGTGCCAGTAGTATGGAGCAGCCAATATATAGACCTGGGGTGAACACTGAAGCTTTCTTT. Its translation: CASSMEQPIYRPGVNTEAFF. Complete variable domain (other parts from reference TRBV19 and TRBJ1-1): DGGITQSPKYLFRKEGQNVTLSCEQNLNHDAMYWYRQDPGQGLRLIYYSQIVNDFQKGDIAEGYSVSREKKESFPLTVTSAQKNPTAFYLCASSMEQPIYRPGVNTEAFFGQGTRLTVV.

This clonotype was counted a few times. The rearrangement joins TRBV4-2 to TRBJ2-7; D may be TRBD1 or TRBD2 (6 bases each). CDR1 and CDR2 from the germline V gene are LGHNA and YNFKEQ. The CDR3 extends over 15 amino acids. The ends were cut back, 2 bases at V and 0 bases at J, with 11 bases in the middle. The CDR3 is CASSQPGASSYEQYF. Here the CDR3 DNA reads TGTGCCAGCAGCCAACCGGGGGCCAGCTCCTACGAGCAGTACTTC.